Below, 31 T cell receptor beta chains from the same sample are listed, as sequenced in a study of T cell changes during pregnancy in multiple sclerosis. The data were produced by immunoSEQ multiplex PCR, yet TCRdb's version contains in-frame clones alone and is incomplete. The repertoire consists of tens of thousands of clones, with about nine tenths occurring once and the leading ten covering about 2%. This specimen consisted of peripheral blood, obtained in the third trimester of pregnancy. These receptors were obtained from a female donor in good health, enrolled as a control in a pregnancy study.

CDR3 sequence (DNA): TGTGCCAGCAGCCGCGGGACTAGCAATGAGCAGTTCTTC. Encoded protein: CASSRGTSNEQFF. This sequence joins TRBV6-5 and TRBJ2-1, with 8 bases fitting TRBD2. Germline CDR1 and CDR2: MNHEY and SVGAGI. This CDR3 has 13 amino acids. The J segment lost 6 bases and the V segment lost 6 bases, leaving 4 bases of the junction unmatched.

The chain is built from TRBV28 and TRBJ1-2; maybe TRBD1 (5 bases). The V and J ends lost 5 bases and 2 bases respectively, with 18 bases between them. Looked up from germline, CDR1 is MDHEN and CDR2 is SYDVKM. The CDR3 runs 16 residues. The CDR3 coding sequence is TGTGCCAGCAGTACAACCCTCTGGGGGGAAAACTATGGCTACACCTTC. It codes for CASSTTLWGENYGYTF.

The CDR3 spells CASRWQGHLLQPNTEAFF. CDR3 bases: TGTGCCAGCCGATGGCAGGGCCACCTCTTACAGCCGAACACTGAAGCTTTCTTT. This sequence joins TRBV5-4 and TRBJ1-1; tentative D call: TRBD1 (5 bases). The germline V and J ends were trimmed by 7 bases and 1 base, with 26 bases remaining between them. The germline gives CDR1 SGHNT, CDR2 YYREEE (reference sequence). The CDR3 covers 18 residues.

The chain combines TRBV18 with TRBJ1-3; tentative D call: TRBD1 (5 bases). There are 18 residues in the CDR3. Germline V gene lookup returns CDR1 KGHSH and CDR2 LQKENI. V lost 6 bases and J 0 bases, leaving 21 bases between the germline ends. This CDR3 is CASSPGVRDYGSGNTIYF. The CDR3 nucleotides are TGTGCCAGCTCTCCCGGGGTCAGGGACTACGGCTCTGGAAACACCATATATTTT.

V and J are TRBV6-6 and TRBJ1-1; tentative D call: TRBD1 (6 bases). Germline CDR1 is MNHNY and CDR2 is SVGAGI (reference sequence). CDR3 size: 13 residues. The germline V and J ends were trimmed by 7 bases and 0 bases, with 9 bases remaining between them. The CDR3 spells CASKGHLNTEAFF. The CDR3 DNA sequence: TGTGCCAGCAAGGGACATCTGAACACTGAAGCTTTCTTT.

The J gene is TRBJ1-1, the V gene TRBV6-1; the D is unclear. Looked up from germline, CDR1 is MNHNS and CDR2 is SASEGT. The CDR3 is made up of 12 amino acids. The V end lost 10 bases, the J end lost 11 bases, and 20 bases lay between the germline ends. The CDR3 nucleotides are TGTGCCATTAGGGAGGACCGGGCCGGTGCTTTCTTT. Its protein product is CAIREDRAGAFF.

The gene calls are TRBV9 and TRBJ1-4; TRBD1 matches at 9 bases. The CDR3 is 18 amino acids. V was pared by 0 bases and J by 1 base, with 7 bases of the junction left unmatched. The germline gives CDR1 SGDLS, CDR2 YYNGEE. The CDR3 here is CASSVGFDRGETNEKLFF. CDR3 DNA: TGTGCCAGCAGCGTAGGATTTGACAGGGGGGAAACTAATGAAAAACTGTTTTTT.

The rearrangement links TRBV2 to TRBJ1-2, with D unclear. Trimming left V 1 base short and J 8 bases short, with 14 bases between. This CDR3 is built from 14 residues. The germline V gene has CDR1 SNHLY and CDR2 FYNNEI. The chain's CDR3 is CASSEVRESRGYTF. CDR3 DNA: TGTGCCAGCAGTGAAGTGAGGGAAAGCCGCGGCTACACCTTC.

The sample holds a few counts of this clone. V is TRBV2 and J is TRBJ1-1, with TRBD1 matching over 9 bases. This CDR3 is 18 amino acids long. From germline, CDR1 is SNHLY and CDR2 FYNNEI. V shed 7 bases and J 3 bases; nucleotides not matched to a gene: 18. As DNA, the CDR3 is TGTGCCAGCATTCTTATCGGACAGGGGCCCATTGAACACACTGAAGCTTTCTTT. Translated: CASILIGQGPIEHTEAFF.

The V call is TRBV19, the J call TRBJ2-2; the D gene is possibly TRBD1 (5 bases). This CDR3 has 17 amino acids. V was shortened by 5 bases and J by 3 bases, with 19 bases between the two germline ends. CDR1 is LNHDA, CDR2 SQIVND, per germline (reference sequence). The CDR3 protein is CASSSWGRALDTGELFF. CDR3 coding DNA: TGTGCCAGTAGTTCCTGGGGCAGGGCTTTGGACACCGGGGAGCTGTTTTTT.

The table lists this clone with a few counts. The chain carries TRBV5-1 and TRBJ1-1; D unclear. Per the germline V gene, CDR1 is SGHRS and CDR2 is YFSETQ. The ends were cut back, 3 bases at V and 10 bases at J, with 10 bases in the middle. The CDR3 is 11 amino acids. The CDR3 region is CASSSGLGAFF. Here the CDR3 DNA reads TGCGCCAGCAGCTCTGGGCTGGGAGCTTTCTTT.

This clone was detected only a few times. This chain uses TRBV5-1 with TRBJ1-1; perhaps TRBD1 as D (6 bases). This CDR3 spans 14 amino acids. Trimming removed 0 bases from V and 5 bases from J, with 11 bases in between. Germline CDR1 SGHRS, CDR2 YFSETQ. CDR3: CASSLGQGRTEAFF. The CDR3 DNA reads TGCGCCAGCAGCTTGGGGCAGGGGAGAACTGAAGCTTTCTTT.

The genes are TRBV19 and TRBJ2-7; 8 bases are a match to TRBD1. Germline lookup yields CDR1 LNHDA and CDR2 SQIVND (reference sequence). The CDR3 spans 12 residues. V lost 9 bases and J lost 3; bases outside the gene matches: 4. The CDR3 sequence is CASSGQDYEQYF. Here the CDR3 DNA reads TGTGCCAGCTCGGGACAGGACTACGAGCAGTACTTC.

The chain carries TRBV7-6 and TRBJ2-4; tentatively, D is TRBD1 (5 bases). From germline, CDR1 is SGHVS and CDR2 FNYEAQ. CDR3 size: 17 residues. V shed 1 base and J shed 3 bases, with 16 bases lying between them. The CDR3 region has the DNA TGTGCCAGCAGCTTAGTCGGGTCAGGGCAAGGCAAAAACATTCAGTACTTC. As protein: CASSLVGSGQGKNIQYF.

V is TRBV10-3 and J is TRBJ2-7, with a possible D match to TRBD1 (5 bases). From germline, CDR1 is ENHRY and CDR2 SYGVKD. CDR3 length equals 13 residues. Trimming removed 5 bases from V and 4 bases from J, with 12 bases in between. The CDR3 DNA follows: TGTGCCATCAGTAATTCAGGGTTATACGAGCAGTACTTC. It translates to CAISNSGLYEQYF.

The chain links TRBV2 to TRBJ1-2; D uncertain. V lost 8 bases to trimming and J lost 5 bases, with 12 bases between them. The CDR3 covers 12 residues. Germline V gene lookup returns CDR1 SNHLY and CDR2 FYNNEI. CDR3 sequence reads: CASSSPGYGYTF. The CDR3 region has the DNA TGTGCCAGCTCTTCGCCCGGGTATGGCTACACCTTC.

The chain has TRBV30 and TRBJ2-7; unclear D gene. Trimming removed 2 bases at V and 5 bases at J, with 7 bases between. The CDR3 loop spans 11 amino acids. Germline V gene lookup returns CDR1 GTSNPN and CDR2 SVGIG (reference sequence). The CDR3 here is CAWSTYDEQYF. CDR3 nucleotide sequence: TGTGCCTGGAGTACCTATGACGAGCAGTACTTC.

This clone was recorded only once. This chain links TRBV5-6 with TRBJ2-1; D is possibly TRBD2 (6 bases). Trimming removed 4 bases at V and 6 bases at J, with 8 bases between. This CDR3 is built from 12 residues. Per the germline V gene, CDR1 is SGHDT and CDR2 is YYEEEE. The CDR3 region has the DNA TGTGCCAGCAGCAAGACTAGCAATGAGCAGTTCTTC. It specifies CASSKTSNEQFF.

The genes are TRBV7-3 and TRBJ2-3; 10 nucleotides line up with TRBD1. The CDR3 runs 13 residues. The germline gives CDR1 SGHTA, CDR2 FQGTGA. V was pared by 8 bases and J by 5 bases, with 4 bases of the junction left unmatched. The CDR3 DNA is TGTGCCAGCGCCGGGACAGGGGTAGATACGCAGTATTTT. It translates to CASAGTGVDTQYF.

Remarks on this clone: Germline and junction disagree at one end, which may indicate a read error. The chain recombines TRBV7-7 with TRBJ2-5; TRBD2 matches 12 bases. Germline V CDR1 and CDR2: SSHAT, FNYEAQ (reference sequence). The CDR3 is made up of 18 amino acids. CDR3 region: CASSTSALAGGPGETQYF. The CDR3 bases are TGTGCTAGCAGCACCAGCGCGCTAGCGGGAGGGCCAGGGGAGACCCAGTACTTC.

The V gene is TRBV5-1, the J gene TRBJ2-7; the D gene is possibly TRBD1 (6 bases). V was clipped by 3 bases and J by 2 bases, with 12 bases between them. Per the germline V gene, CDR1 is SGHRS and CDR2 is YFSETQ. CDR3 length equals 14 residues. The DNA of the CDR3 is TGCGCCAGCAGCTCCCACAGGGCCCCCTACGAGCAGTACTTC. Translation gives CASSSHRAPYEQYF.

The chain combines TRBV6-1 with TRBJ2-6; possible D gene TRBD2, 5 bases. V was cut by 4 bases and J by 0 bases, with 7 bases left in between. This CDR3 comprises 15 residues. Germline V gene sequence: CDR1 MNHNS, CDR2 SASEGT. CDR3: CASSGRVSGANVLTF. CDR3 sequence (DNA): TGTGCCAGCAGTGGGCGGGTCTCTGGGGCCAACGTCCTGACTTTC.

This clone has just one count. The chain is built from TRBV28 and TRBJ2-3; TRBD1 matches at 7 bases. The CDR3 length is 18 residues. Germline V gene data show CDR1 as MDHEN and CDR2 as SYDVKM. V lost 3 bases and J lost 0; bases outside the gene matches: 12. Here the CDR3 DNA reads TGTGCCAGCAGTTTCCCGAGAGCCCAGGGGGAAAGCACAGATACGCAGTATTTT. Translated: CASSFPRAQGESTDTQYF.

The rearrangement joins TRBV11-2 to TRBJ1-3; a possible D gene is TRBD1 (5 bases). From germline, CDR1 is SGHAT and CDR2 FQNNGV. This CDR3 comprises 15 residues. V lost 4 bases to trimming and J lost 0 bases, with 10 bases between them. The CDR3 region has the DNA TGTGCCAGCAGCTCAGGGACTCTCTCTGGAAACACCATATATTTT. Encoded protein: CASSSGTLSGNTIYF.

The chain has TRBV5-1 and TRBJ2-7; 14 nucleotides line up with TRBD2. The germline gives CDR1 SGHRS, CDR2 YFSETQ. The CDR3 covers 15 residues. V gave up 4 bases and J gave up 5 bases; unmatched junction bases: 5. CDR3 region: CASSDGTSGSDEQYF. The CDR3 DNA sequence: TGCGCCAGCAGCGATGGGACTAGCGGGAGCGACGAGCAGTACTTC.

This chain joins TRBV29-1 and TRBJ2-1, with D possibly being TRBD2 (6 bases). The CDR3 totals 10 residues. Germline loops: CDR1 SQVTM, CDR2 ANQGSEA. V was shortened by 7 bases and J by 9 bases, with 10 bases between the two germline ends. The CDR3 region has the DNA TGCAGCGCCCTGGAGGGTGAGCAGTTCTTC. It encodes CSALEGEQFF.

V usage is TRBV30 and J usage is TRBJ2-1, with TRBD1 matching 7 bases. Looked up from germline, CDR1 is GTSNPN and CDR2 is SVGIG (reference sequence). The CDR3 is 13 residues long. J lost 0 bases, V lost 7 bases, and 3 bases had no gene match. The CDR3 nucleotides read TGTGCCTTAGGGACAGCCTCCTACAATGAGCAGTTCTTC. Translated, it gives CALGTASYNEQFF.

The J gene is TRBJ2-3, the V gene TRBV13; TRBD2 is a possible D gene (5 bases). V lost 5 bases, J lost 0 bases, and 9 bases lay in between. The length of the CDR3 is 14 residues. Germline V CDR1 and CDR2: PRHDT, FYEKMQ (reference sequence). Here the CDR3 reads CASSPGLSTDTQYF. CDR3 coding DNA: TGTGCCAGCAGCCCCGGACTGAGCACAGATACGCAGTATTTT.

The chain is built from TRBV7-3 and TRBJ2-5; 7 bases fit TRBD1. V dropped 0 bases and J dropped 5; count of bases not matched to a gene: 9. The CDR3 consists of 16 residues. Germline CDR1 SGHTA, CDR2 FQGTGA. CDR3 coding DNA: TGTGCCAGCAGCTTAACGAGCGGTCCAGGGGGTGAGACCCAGTACTTC. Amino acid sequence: CASSLTSGPGGETQYF.

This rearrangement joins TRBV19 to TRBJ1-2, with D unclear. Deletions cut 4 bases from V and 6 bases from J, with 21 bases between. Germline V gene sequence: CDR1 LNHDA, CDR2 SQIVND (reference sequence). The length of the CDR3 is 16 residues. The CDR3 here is CASSTRGLDGWNGYTF. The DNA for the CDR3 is TGTGCCAGTAGTACCCGAGGACTGGACGGTTGGAATGGCTACACCTTC.

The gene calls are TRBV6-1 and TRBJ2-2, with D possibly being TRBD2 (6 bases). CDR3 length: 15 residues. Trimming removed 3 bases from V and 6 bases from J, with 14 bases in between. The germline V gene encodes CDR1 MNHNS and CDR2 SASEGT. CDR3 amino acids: CASSDHMEGAGELFF. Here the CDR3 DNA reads TGTGCCAGCAGTGACCACATGGAGGGCGCCGGGGAGCTGTTTTTT.